The entry that follows covers one T cell receptor beta chain sequence. Data came from immunoSEQ multiplex PCR; TCRdb stores just in-frame clones and leaves some out. This sample yields around 230,000 clones, of which approximately 86% are seen a single time; roughly 0.7% belongs to the top ten. This specimen comes from a study of blood T cell repertoires in COVID-19. The germline CDR1 and CDR2 sequences are SGHTA and FQGNSA. This CDR3 is built from 16 residues. V dropped 5 bases and J dropped 4; count of bases not matched to a gene: 12. This clonotype was obtained from a middle-aged man with acute or convalescent COVID-19. The rearrangement joins TRBV7-2 to TRBJ2-3; 7 bases fit TRBD2. Sequencing was performed on peripheral blood. The CDR3, as DNA: TGTGCCAGCAGCCCAACTGGCGGGAGTGTCGCAGATACGCAGTATTTT. Protein sequence: CASSPTGGSVADTQYF.